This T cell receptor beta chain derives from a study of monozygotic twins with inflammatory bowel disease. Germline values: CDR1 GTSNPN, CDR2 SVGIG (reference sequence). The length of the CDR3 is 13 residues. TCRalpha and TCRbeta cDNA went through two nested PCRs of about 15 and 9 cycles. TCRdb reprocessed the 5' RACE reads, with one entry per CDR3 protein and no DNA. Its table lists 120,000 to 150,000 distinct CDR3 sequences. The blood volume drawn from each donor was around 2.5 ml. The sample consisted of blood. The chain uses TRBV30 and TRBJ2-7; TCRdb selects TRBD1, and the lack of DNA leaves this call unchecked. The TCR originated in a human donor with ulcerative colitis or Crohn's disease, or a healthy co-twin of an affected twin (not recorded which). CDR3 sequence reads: CAWSRGGHYEQYF.